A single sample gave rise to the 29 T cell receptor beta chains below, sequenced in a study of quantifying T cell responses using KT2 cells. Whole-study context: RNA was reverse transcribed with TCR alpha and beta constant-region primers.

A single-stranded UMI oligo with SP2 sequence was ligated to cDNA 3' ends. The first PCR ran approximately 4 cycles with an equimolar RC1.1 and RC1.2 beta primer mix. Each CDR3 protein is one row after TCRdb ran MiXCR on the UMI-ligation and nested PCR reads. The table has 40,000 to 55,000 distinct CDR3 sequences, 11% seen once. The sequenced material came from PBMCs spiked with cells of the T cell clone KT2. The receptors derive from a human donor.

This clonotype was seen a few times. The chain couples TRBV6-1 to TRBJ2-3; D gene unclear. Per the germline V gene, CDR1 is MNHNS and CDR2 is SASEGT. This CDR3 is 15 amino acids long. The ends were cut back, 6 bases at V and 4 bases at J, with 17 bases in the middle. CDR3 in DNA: TGTGCCAGCAGCTACGAAAACAAAGCGTCAGATACGCAGTATTTT. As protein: CASSYENKASDTQYF.

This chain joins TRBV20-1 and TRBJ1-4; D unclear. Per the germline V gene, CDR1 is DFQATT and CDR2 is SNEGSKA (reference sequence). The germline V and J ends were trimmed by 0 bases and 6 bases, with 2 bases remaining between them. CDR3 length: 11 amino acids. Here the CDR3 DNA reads TGCAGTGCTAGAGACCATGAAAAACTGTTTTTT. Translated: CSARDHEKLFF.

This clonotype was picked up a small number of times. This CDR3 is CASRRGQASYEQYF. The CDR3 region has the DNA TGTGCCAGCAGGCGGGGGCAGGCTTCCTACGAGCAGTACTTC. The chain combines TRBV6-5 with TRBJ2-7; a possible D gene is TRBD2 (7 bases). Trimming took 6 bases from V and 1 from J, leaving 13 bases between them. Germline V lookup: CDR1 MNHEY, CDR2 SVGAGI. The CDR3 runs to 14 residues.

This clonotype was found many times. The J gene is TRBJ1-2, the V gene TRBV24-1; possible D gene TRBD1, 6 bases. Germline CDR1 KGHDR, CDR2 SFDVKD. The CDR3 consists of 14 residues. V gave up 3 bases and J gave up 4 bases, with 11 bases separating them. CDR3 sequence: CATSDITGPYGYTF. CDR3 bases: TGTGCCACCAGTGATATTACAGGGCCCTATGGCTACACCTTC.

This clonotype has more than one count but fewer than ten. CDR3 in amino acids: CASKKQGAQDSPLHF. CDR3 sequence (DNA): TGTGCCAGCAAAAAACAGGGGGCGCAGGATTCACCCCTCCACTTT. The J gene is TRBJ1-6, the V gene TRBV2; 9 bases align to TRBD1. CDR3 length: 15 amino acids. With V trimmed by 7 bases and J by 8 bases, 9 bases remained unmatched. CDR1 is SNHLY, CDR2 FYNNEI, per germline.

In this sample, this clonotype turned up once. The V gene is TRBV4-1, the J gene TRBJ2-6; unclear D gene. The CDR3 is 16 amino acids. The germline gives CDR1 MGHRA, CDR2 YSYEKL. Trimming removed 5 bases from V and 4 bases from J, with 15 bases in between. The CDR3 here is CASSLRPLSGANVLTF. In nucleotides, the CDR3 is TGCGCCAGCAGCTTACGTCCCCTCTCGGGGGCCAACGTCCTGACTTTC.

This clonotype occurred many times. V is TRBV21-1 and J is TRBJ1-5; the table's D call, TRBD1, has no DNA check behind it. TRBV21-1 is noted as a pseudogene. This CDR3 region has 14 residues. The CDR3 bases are TGTGCCAGCAGCATCAGGGGGGGCAATCAGCCCCAGCATTTT. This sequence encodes CASSIRGGNQPQHF.

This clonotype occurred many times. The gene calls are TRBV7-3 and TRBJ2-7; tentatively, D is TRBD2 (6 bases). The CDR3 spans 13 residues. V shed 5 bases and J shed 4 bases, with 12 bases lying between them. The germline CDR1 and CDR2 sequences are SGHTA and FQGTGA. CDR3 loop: CASSRGAGYEQYF. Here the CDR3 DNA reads TGTGCCAGCAGCCGCGGGGCAGGGTACGAGCAGTACTTC.

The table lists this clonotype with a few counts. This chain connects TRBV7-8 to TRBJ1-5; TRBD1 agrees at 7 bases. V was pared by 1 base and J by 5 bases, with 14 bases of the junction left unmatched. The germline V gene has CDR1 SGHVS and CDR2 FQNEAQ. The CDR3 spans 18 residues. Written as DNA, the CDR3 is TGTGCCAGCAGCTTAGAAGTGGTGGGGACAGCGAATCATCAGCCCCAGCATTTT. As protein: CASSLEVVGTANHQPQHF.

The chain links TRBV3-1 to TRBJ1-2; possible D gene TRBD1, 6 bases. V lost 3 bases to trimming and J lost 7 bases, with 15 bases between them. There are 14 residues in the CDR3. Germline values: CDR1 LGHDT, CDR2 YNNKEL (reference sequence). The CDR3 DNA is TGTGCCAGCAGCCAGGGAGACAGGACCTCTGGCTACACCTTC. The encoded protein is CASSQGDRTSGYTF.

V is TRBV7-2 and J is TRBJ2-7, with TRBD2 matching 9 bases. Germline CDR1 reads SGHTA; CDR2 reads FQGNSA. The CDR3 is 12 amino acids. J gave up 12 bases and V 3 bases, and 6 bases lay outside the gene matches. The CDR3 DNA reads TGTGCCAGCAGCTTGGGTGCGGGAGGGGGGTACTTC. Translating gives CASSLGAGGGYF.

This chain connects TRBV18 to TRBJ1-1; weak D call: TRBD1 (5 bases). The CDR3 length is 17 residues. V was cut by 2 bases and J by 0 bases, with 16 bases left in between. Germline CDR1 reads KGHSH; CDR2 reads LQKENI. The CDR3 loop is CASSPTSPRQLNTEAFF. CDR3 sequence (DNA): TGTGCCAGCTCACCAACTTCCCCCAGACAGCTGAACACTGAAGCTTTCTTT.

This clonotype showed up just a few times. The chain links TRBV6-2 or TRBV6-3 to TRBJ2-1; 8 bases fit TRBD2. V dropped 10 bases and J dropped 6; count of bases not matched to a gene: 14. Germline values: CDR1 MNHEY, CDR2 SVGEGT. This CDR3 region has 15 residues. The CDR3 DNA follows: TGTGCCACTTCTCCGGGGGGGACTGGCCTCAATGAGCAGTTCTTC. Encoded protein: CATSPGGTGLNEQFF.

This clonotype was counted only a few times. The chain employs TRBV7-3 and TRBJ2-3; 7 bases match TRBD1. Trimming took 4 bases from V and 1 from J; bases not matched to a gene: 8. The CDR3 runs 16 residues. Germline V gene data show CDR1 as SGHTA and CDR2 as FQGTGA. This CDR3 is CASSSTYRGGTDTQYF. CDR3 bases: TGTGCCAGCAGCTCAACCTACAGGGGAGGCACAGATACGCAGTATTTT.

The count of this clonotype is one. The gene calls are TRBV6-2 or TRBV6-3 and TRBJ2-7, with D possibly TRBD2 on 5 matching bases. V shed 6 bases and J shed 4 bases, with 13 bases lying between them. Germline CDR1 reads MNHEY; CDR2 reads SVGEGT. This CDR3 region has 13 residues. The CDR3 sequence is CASSLGRRYEQYF. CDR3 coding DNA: TGTGCCAGCAGCCTCGGACGGAGGTACGAGCAGTACTTC.

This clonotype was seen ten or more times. The DNA for the CDR3 is TGTGCCAGCAGTTACTCTTTGGCCCCCTCCAGAGCTTTCTTT. The encoded protein is CASSYSLAPSRAFF. The V and J genes are TRBV6-2 or TRBV6-3 and TRBJ1-1; no firm D call. This CDR3 region has 14 residues. CDR1 and CDR2 (germline): MNHEY, SVGEGT. Trimming left V 0 bases short and J 10 bases short, with 15 bases between.

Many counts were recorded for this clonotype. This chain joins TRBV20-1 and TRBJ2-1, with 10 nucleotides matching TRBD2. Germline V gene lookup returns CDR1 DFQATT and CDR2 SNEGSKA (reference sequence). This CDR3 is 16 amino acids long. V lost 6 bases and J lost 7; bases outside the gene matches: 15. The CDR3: CSATRASGSQGNEQFF. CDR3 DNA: TGCAGTGCGACTAGGGCTAGCGGGAGTCAGGGGAATGAGCAGTTCTTC.

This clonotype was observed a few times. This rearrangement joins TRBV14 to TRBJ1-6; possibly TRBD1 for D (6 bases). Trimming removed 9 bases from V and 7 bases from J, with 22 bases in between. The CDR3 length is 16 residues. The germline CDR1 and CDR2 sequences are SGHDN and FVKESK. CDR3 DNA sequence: TGTGCCAGAAACCCTCGTCCGGGGGCGCAGAATTCACCCCTCCACTTT. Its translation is CARNPRPGAQNSPLHF.

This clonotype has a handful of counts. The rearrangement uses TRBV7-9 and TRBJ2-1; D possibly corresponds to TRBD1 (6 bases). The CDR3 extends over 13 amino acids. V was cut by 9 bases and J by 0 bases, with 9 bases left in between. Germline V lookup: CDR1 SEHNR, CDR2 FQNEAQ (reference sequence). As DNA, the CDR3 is TGTGCCAGAGGGGGAGCCTCCTACAATGAGCAGTTCTTC. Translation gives CARGGASYNEQFF.

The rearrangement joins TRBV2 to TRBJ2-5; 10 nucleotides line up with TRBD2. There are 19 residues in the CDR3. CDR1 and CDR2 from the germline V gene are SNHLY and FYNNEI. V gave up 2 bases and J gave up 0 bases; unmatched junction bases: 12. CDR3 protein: CASSESVGLAGEYQETQYF. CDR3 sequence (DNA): TGTGCCAGCAGTGAATCGGTCGGGCTAGCGGGGGAGTACCAAGAGACCCAGTACTTC.

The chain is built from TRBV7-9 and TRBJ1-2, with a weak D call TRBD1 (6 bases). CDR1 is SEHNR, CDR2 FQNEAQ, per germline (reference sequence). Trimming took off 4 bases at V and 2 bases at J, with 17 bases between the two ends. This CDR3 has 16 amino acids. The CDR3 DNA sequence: TGTGCCAGCAGCTCCTTTAGGAAACAGGGAAACTATGGCTACACCTTC. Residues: CASSSFRKQGNYGYTF.

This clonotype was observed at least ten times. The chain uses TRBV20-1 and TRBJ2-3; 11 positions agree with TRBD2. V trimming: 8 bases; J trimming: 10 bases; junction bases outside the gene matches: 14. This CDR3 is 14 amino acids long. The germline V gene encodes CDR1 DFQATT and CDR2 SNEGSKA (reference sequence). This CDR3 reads CSPLSGRAGIAQYF. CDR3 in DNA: TGCAGTCCTCTTAGCGGGAGGGCCGGGATAGCGCAGTATTTT.

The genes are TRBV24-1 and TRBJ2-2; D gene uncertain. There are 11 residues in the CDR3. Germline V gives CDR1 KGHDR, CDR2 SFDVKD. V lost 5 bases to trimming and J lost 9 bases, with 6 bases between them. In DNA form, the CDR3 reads TGTGCCACCAGTGCTCGGCGGGAGCTGTTTTTT. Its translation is CATSARRELFF.

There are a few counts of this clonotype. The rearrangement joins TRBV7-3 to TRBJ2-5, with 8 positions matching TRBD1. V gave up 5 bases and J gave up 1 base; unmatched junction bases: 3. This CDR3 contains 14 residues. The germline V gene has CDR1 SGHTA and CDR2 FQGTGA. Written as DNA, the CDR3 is TGTGCCAGCAGCCCTGGACAGGGCCAAGAGACCCAGTACTTC. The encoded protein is CASSPGQGQETQYF.

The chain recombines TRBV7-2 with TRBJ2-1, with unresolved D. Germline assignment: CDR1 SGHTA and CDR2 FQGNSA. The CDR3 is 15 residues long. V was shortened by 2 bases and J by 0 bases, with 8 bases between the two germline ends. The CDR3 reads CASSLMASSYNEQFF. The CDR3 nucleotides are TGTGCCAGCAGCTTAATGGCCAGCTCCTACAATGAGCAGTTCTTC.

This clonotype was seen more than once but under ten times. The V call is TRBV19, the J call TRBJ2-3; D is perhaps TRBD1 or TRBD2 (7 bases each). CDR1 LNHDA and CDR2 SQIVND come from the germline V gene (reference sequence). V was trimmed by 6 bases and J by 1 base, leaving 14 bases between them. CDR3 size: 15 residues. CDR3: CASRRGLAGTDTQYF. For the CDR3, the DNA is TGTGCCAGTAGGAGGGGGCTAGCGGGCACAGATACGCAGTATTTT.

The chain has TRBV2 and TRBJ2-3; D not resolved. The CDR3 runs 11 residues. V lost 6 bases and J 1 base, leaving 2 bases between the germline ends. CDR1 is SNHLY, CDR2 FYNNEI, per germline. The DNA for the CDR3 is TGTGCCAGCAGACGCACAGATACGCAGTATTTT. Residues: CASRRTDTQYF. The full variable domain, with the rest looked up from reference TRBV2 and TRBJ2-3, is EPEVTQTPSHQVTQMGQEVILRCVPISNHLYFYWYRQILGQKVEFLVSFYNNEISEKSEIFDDQFSVERPDGSNFTLKIRSTKLEDSAMYFCASRRTDTQYFGPGTRLTVL.

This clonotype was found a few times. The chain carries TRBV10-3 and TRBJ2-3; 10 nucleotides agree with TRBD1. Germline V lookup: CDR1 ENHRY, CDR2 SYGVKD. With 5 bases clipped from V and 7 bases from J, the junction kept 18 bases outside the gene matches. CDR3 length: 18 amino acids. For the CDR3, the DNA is TGTGCCATCAGTCCCGGGACGATGGGACAGGGGCTAGGGTATACGCAGTATTTT. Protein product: CAISPGTMGQGLGYTQYF.

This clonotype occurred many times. The CDR3 nucleotides read TGTGCCAGTAGAGGCCGGTCCTACAATGAGCAGTTCTTC. Protein: CASRGRSYNEQFF. V is TRBV19 and J is TRBJ2-1, with no clear D. Germline V CDR1 and CDR2: LNHDA, SQIVND (reference sequence). The CDR3 contains 13 residues. The V and J ends lost 6 bases and 1 base respectively, with 7 bases between them. Full variable domain (outside the CDR3, taken from reference TRBV19 and TRBJ2-1): DGGITQSPKYLFRKEGQNVTLSCEQNLNHDAMYWYRQDPGQGLRLIYYSQIVNDFQKGDIAEGYSVSREKKESFPLTVTSAQKNPTAFYLCASRGRSYNEQFFGPGTRLTVL.